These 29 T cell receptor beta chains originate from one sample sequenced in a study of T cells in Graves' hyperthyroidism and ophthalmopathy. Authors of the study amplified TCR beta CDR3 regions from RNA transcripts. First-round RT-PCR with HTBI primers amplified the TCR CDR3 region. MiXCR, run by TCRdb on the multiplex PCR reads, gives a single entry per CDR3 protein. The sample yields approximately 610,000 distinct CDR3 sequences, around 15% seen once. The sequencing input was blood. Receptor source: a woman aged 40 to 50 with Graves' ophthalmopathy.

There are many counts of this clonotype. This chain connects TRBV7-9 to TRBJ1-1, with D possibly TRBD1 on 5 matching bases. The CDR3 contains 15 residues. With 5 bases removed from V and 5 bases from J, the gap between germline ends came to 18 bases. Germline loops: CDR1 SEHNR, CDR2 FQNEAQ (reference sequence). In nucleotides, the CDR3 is TGTGCCAGCAGCCCTCTAGTAACGGGGGGGACTGAAGCTTTCTTT. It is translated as CASSPLVTGGTEAFF. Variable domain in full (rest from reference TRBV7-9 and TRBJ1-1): DTGVSQNPRHKITKRGQNVTFRCDPISEHNRLYWYRQTLGQGPEFLTYFQNEAQLEKSRLLSDRFSAERPKGSFSTLEIQRTEQGDSAMYLCASSPLVTGGTEAFFGQGTRLTVV.

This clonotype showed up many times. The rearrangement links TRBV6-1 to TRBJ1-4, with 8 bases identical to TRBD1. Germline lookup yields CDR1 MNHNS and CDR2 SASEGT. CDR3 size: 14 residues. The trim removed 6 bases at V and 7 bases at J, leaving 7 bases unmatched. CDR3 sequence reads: CASRGTGGGEKLFF. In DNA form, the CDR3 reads TGTGCCAGCAGGGGAACAGGGGGAGGTGAAAAACTGTTTTTT.

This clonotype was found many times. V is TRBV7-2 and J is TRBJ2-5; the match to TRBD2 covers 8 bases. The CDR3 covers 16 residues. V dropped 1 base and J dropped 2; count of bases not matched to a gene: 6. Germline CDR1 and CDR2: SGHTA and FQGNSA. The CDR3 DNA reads TGTGCCAGCAGCTTAGGGGCGGGAGGTTGGCAAGAGACCCAGTACTTC. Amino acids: CASSLGAGGWQETQYF.

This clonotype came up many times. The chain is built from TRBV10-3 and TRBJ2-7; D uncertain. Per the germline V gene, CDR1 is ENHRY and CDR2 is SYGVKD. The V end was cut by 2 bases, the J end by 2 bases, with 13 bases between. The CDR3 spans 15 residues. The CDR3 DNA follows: TGTGCCATCAGTGAGGGGTTAGCCGAGACCTACGAGCAGTACTTC. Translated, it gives CAISEGLAETYEQYF.

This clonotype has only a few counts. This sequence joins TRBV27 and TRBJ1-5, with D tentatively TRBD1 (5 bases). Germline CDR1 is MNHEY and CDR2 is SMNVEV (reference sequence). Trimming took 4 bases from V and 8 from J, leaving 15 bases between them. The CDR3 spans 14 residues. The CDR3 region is CASSSRRGREPQHF. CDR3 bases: TGTGCCAGCAGTTCGAGGAGGGGTAGGGAGCCCCAGCATTTT.

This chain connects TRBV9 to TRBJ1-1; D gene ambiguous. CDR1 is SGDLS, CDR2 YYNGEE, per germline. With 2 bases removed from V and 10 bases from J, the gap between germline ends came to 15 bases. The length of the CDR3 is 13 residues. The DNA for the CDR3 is TGTGCCAGCAGCGTCACCGGGGATAGAGTAGCTTTCTTT. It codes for CASSVTGDRVAFF.

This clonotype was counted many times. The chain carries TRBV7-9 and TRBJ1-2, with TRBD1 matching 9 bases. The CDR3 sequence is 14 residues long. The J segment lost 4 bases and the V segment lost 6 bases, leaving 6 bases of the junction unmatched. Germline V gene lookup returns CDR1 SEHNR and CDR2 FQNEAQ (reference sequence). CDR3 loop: CASSLGGQGYGYTF. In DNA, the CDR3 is TGTGCCAGCAGTCTGGGGGGACAGGGCTATGGCTACACCTTC.

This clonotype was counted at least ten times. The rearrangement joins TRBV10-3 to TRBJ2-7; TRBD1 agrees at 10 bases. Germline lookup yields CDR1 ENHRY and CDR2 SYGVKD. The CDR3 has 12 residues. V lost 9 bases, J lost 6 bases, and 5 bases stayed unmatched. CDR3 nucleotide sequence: TGTGCCATTCGGGACAGGGGTTTCGAGCAGTACTTC. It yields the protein CAIRDRGFEQYF.

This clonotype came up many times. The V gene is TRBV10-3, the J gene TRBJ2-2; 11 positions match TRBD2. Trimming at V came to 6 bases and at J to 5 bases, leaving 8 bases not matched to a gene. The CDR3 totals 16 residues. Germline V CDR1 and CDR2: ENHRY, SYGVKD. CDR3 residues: CAIRTGLADNTGELFF. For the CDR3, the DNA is TGTGCCATCAGGACGGGACTAGCGGACAATACCGGGGAGCTGTTTTTT.

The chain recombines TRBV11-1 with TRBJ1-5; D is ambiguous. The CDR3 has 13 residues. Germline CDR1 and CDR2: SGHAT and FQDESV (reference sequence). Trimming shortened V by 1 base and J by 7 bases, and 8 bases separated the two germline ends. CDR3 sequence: CASSLGAAQPQHF. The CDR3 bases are TGTGCCAGCAGCTTAGGGGCGGCCCAGCCCCAGCATTTT.

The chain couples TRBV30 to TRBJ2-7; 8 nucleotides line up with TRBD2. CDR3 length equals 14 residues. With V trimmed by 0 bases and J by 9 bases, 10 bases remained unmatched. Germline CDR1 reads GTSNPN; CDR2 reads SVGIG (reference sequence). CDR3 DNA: TGTGCCTGGAGTGTAAGCGGGGGTCTAATGGGGCAGTACTTC. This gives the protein CAWSVSGGLMGQYF.

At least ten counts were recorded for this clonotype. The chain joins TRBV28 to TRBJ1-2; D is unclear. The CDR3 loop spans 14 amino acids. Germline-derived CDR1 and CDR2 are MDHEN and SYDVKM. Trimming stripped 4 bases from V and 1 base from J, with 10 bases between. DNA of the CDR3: TGTGCCAGCAGTTCACCGGACGGTAACTATGGCTACACCTTC. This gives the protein CASSSPDGNYGYTF.

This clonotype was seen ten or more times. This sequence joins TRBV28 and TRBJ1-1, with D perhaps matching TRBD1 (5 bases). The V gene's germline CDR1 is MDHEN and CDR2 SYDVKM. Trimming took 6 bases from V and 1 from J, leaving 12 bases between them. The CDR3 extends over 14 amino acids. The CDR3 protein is CASSPITGNTEAFF. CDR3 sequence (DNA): TGTGCCAGCAGCCCGATAACAGGGAACACTGAAGCTTTCTTT.

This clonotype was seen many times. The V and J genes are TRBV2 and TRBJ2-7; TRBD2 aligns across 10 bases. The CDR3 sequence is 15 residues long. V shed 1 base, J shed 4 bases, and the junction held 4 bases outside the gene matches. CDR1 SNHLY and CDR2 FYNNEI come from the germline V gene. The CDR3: CASSEEATSGYEQYF. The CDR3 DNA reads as TGTGCCAGCAGTGAAGAGGCGACTAGCGGGTACGAGCAGTACTTC.

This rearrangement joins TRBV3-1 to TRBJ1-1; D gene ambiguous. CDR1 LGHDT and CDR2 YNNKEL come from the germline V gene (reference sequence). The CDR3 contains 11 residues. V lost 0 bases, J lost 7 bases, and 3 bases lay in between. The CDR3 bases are TGTGCCAGCAGCCAAGATAATGAAGCTTTCTTT. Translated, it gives CASSQDNEAFF.

CDR3 residues: CAIRGLAGVEESKNIQYF. The CDR3 bases are TGTGCCATCAGAGGACTAGCGGGAGTAGAGGAGTCGAAAAACATTCAGTACTTC. The gene calls are TRBV10-3 and TRBJ2-4; 13 positions match TRBD2. The V gene end was trimmed by 6 bases and the J gene end by 4 bases; junction bases not matched to a gene: 12. Germline loops: CDR1 ENHRY, CDR2 SYGVKD. CDR3 length equals 18 residues.

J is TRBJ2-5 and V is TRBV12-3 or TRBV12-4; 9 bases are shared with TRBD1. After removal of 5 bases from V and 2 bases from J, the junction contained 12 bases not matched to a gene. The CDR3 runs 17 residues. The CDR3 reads CASSLPNRGQRQETQYF. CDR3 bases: TGTGCCAGCAGTCTACCAAACAGGGGGCAACGGCAAGAGACCCAGTACTTC.

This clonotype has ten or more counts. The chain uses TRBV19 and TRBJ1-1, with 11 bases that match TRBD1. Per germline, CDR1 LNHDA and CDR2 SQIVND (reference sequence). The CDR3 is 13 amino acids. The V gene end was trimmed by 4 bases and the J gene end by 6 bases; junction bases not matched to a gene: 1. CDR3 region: CASSRTGGPEAFF. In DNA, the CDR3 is TGTGCCAGTAGTAGGACAGGGGGCCCTGAAGCTTTCTTT.

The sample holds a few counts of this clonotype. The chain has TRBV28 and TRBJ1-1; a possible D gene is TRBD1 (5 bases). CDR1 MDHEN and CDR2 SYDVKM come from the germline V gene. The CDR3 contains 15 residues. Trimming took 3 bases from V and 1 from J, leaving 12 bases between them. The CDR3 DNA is TGTGCCAGCAGTTTGACTACAGGAGGGAACACTGAAGCTTTCTTT. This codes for CASSLTTGGNTEAFF.

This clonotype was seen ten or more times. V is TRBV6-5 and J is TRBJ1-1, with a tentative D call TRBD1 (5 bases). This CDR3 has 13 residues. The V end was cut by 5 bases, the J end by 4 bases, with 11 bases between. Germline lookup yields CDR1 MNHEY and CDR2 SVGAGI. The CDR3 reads CASSRGRGTEAFF. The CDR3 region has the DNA TGTGCCAGCAGTAGGGGTCGCGGCACTGAAGCTTTCTTT.

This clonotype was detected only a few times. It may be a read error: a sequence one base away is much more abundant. CDR3 nucleotides: TGTGCCAGCAGGTGGCTAGCGGGAGGGTCCCGCGGGGAGCCGTTTTTT. Protein sequence: CASRWLAGGSRGEPFF. The V call is TRBV12-3 or TRBV12-4, the J call TRBJ2-2, with 12 bases identical to TRBD2. CDR3 length: 16 residues.

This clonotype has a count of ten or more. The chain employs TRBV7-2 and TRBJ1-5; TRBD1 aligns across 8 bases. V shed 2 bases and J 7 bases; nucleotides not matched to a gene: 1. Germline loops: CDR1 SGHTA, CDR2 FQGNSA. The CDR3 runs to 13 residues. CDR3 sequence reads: CASSLQGAQPQHF. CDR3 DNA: TGTGCCAGCAGCTTACAGGGGGCACAGCCCCAGCATTTT.

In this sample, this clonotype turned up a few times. CDR3 protein: CASSFQDTQYF. CDR3 nucleotide sequence: TGCGCCAGCAGCTTTCAGGATACGCAGTATTTT. The rearrangement uses TRBV5-1 and TRBJ2-3, with no clear D. The CDR3 sequence is 11 residues long. V was trimmed by 2 bases and J by 6 bases, leaving 4 bases between them. CDR1 SGHRS and CDR2 YFSETQ come from the germline V gene.

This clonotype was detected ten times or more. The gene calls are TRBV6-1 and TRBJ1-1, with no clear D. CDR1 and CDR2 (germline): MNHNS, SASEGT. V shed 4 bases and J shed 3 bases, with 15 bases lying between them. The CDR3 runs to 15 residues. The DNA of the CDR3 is TGTGCCAGCAGTGGTATTGGCACCCTTTACACTGAAGCTTTCTTT. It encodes CASSGIGTLYTEAFF.

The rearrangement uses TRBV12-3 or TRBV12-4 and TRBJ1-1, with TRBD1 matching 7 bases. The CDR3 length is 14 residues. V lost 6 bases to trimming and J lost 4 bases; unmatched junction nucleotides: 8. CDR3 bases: TGTGCCAGCAGCCAAAGACAGGGCTCCACTGAAGCTTTCTTT. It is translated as CASSQRQGSTEAFF.

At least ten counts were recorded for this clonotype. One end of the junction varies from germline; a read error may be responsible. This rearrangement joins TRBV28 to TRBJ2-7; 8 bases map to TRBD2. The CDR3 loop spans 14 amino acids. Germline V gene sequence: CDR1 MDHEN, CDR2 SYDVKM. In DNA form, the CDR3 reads TGTGCCAGCAGCGATAGCGGGATCGGCTACGAGCAGTGCTTC. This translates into CASSDSGIGYEQCF.

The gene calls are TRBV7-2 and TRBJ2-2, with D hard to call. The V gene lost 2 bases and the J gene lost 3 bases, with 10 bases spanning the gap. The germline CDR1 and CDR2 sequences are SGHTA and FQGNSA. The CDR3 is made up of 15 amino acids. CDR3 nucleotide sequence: TGTGCCAGCAGCTTAAGGGCGGCGGACACCGGGGAGCTGTTTTTT. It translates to CASSLRAADTGELFF.

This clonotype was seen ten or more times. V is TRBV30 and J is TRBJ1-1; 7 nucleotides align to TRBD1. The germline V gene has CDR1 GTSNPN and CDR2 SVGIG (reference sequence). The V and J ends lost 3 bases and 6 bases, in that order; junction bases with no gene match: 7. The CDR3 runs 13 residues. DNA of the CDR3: TGTGCCTGGAGCAGACAGGGTCTGTCTGAAGCTTTCTTT. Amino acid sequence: CAWSRQGLSEAFF.

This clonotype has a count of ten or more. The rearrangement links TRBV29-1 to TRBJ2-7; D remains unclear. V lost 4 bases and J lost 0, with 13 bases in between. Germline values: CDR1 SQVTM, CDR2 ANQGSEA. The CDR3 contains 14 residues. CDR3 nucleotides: TGCAGCGTTGGTTCCAGGTGGGACTCCTACGAGCAGTACTTC. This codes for CSVGSRWDSYEQYF.